This TCR beta chain was captured by sequencing in a study of T cells after yellow fever vaccination. As for the study in general: Low-cell-number fractions were prepared with SMART-Seq v4 Ultra Low Input. Study-level findings and limits: A secondary response was less intense yet reached its peak sooner, at day 5 versus 15. Clones from primary vaccination mostly reappeared after the booster (around 96% CD4, about 85% CD8).

CDR3 size: 13 residues. Germline assignment: CDR1 DFQATT and CDR2 SNEGSKA (reference sequence). Trimming cost V 7 bases and J 2 bases, with 13 bases left between them. To note about this clonotype: Antigen unknown.

Synthesis of TCR cDNA relied on 5'RACE template switching, which attached a universal primer site and UMIs. TCRdb reprocessed the 5' RACE reads via MiXCR and lists one record per CDR3 protein. The data show 300,000 or so distinct CDR3 sequences, approximately 13% seen once. Sequencing used CD4+ T cells sorted from PBMCs, obtained 45 days after the yellow fever booster vaccination. This rearrangement joins TRBV20-1 to TRBJ2-3; a weak D match, TRBD1 (5 bases). This receptor was obtained from a young man who received the YFV17D yellow fever vaccine. This CDR3 reads CSERTRITDTQYF. The CDR3 nucleotides are TGCAGTGAGAGGACAAGGATCACAGATACGCAGTATTTT.